The 10 T cell receptor beta chains reported below all come from one sample, sequenced in a study of human T cells and chemical hapten exposure. Sample time point: pre-sensitization, week 0. Treatment indicated: therapeutic diphenylcyclopropenone sensitization with weekly scalp DPC. TCRdb processed the RACE reads anew with MiXCR; each CDR3 protein has one entry. The sample shows some 200,000 distinct CDR3 sequences, just under 30% of them seen only once. The source material was whole blood, sampled in connection with sensitization to the hapten diphenylcyclopropenone (DPC). Receptor source: a woman in her thirties with alopecia areata. Some clones in this sample may be carry-over from other donors' samples.

This clonotype has just a few counts. The V call is TRBV3-1, the J call TRBJ2-1; no clear D gene. Germline V gene data show CDR1 as LGHDT and CDR2 as YNNKEL (reference sequence). Trimming pared 1 base from V and 0 bases from J, leaving 10 bases between. The CDR3 has 16 amino acids. The CDR3 DNA is TGTGCCAGCAGCCAAGTTCTACCCAGCTCCTACAATGAGCAGTTCTTC. This sequence encodes CASSQVLPSSYNEQFF.

The chain recombines TRBV28 with TRBJ2-7, with TRBD2 identical over 10 bases. Looked up from germline, CDR1 is MDHEN and CDR2 is SYDVKM. The CDR3 runs 12 residues. V was pared by 5 bases and J by 12 bases, with 7 bases of the junction left unmatched. As DNA, the CDR3 is TGTGCCAGCAGTCCCCTAGCGGGAGTCACGTACTTC. Amino acid sequence: CASSPLAGVTYF.

This clonotype was counted a few times. The rearrangement uses TRBV19 and TRBJ1-4, with D uncertain. Germline-derived CDR1 and CDR2 are LNHDA and SQIVND (reference sequence). The germline V and J ends were trimmed by 7 bases and 5 bases, with 17 bases remaining between them. This CDR3 has 15 residues. DNA of the CDR3: TGTGCCAGTAATTCGGCTTGGCAGCGAAATGAAAAACTGTTTTTT. Its translation is CASNSAWQRNEKLFF.

Remarks on this clonotype: One junction end disagrees with the germline gene, perhaps due to a read error. The J gene is TRBJ1-2, the V gene TRBV4-3; possibly TRBD1 for D (5 bases). CDR1 LGHNA and CDR2 YSLEER come from the germline V gene. The CDR3 is 14 amino acids. The CDR3 sequence: CASSQVGGGYGHTF. The CDR3 bases are TGCGCCAGCAGCCAAGTCGGGGGTGGCTATGGCCACACCTTC.

The J gene is TRBJ1-5, the V gene TRBV7-2, with D tentatively TRBD1 (5 bases). V lost 2 bases to trimming and J lost 1 base, with 12 bases between them. CDR1 and CDR2 (germline): SGHTA, FQGNSA. The CDR3 has 16 amino acids. The CDR3 loop reads CASSLHAGGSNQPQHF. The CDR3 nucleotides are TGTGCCAGCAGCTTACATGCTGGGGGGAGCAATCAGCCCCAGCATTTT.

This clonotype has a count of ten or more. The gene calls are TRBV7-2 and TRBJ2-7; D is unresolved. The V end lost 2 bases, the J end lost 3 bases, and 2 bases lay between the germline ends. The CDR3 is made up of 11 amino acids. The V gene's germline CDR1 is SGHTA and CDR2 FQGNSA. CDR3 nucleotide sequence: TGTGCCAGCAGCTTACTCTACGAGCAGTACTTC. It translates to CASSLLYEQYF.

This chain joins TRBV25-1 and TRBJ1-2, with 9 bases that match TRBD1. Trimming removed 0 bases from V and 8 bases from J; junction bases left unmatched: 10. Germline V gene data show CDR1 as MGHDK and CDR2 as SYGVNS. The CDR3 runs to 16 residues. This CDR3 reads CASSEYKGGQGGGYTF. DNA of the CDR3: TGTGCCAGCAGTGAATATAAGGGGGGACAGGGAGGCGGCTACACCTTC.

This clonotype was detected only a few times. The chain has TRBV4-2 and TRBJ2-7; D gene unclear. Trimming took 0 bases from V and 2 from J, leaving 11 bases between them. This CDR3 is built from 15 residues. CDR1 is LGHNA, CDR2 YNFKEQ, per germline. CDR3 coding DNA: TGTGCCAGCAGCCAAGAAAGCTCAGCCGCCTACGAGCAGTACTTC. Protein sequence: CASSQESSAAYEQYF.

V and J are TRBV6-2 or TRBV6-3 and TRBJ2-4; D may be TRBD1 (6 bases). V lost 6 bases to trimming and J lost 0 bases, with 12 bases between them. Germline V lookup: CDR1 MNHEY, CDR2 SVGEGT. The CDR3 covers 15 residues. The CDR3 nucleotides read TGTGCCAGCAGAGGGGGACAAGTAGCCAAAAACATTCAGTACTTC. Translating it yields CASRGGQVAKNIQYF.

This clonotype was observed a few times. The chain carries TRBV29-1 and TRBJ2-7; 9 positions match TRBD1. Germline V gene sequence: CDR1 SQVTM, CDR2 ANQGSEA. The CDR3 extends over 12 amino acids. Germline trimming cut 3 bases from V and 5 bases from J; bases unmatched to any gene: 2. The CDR3 region has the DNA TGCAGCGTTGAGGGGACAGGGAACGAGCAGTACTTC. Translation: CSVEGTGNEQYF.